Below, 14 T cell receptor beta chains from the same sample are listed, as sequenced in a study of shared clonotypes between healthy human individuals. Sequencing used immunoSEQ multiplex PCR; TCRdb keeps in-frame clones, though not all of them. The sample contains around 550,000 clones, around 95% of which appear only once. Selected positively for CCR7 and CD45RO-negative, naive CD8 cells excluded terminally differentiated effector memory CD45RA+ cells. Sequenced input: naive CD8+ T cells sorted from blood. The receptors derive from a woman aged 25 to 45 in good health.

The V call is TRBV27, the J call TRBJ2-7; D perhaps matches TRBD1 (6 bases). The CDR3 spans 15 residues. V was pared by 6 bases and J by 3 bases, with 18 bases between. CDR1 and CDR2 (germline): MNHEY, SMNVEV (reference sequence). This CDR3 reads CASSLLALQGYEQYF. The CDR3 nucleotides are TGTGCCAGCAGCCTACTCGCCCTACAGGGCTACGAGCAGTACTTC.

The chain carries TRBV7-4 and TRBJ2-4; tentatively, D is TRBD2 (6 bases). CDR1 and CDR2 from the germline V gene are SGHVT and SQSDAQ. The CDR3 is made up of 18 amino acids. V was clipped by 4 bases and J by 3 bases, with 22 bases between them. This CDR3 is CASSSTGGGPKVKNIQYF. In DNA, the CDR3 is TGTGCCAGCAGCTCCACAGGTGGAGGGCCGAAGGTCAAAAACATTCAGTACTTC.

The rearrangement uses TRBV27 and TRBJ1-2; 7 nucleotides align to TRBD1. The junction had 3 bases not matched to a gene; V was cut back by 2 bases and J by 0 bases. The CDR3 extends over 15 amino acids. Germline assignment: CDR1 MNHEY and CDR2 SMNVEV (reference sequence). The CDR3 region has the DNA TGTGCCAGCAGTTTAATAGGGGGCCCTAACTATGGCTACACCTTC. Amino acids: CASSLIGGPNYGYTF.

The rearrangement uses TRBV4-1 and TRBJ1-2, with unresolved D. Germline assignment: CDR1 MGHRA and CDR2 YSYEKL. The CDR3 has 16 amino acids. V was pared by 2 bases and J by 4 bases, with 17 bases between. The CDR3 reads CASSQSTHVERYGYTF. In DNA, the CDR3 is TGCGCCAGCAGCCAATCCACCCATGTGGAACGCTATGGCTACACCTTC.

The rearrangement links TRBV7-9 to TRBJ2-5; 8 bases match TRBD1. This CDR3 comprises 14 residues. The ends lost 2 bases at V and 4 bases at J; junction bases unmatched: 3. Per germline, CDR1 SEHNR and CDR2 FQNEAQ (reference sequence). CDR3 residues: CASSLPDRGETQYF. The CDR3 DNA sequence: TGTGCCAGCAGCTTACCCGACAGGGGAGAGACCCAGTACTTC.

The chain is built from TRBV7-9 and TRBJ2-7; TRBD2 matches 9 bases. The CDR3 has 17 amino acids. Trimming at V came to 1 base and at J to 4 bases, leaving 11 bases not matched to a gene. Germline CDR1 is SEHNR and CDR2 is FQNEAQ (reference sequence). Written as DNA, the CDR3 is TGTGCCAGCAGCTTAGTCACGCCAGGGACTAGCAATTACGAGCAGTACTTC. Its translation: CASSLVTPGTSNYEQYF.

CDR3 nucleotides: TGTGCCAGTAGTATATTTGGCGGGCCAGGCGATGAGCAGTTCTTC. Its protein product is CASSIFGGPGDEQFF. V is TRBV19 and J is TRBJ2-1; D might be TRBD2 (5 bases). The CDR3 has 15 amino acids. The V and J ends lost 2 bases and 8 bases respectively, with 16 bases between them. Germline CDR1 LNHDA, CDR2 SQIVND (reference sequence).

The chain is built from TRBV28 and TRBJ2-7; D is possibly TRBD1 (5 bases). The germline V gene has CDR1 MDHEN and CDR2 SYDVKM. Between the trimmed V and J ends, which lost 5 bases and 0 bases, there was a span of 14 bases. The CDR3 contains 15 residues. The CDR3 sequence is CASSPPPDSSYEQYF. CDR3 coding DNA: TGTGCCAGCAGTCCCCCTCCAGACAGCTCCTACGAGCAGTACTTC.

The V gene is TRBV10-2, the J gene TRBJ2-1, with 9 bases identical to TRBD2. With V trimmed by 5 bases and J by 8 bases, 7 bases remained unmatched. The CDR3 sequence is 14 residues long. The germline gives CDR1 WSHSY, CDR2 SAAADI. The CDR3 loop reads CASSQEREEYEQFF. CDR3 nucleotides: TGCGCCAGCAGTCAAGAGCGGGAGGAGTATGAGCAGTTCTTC.

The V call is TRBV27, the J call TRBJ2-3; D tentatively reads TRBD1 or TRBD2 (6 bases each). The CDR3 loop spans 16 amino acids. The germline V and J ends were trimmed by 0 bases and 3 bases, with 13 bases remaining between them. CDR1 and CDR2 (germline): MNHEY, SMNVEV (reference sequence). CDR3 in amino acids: CASSLSMGAGTDTQYF. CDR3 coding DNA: TGTGCCAGCAGTTTATCGATGGGGGCGGGAACAGATACGCAGTATTTT.

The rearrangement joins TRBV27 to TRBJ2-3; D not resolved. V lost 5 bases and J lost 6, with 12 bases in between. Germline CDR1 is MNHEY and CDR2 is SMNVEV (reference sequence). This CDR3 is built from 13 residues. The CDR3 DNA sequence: TGTGCCAGCAGTATACTCCAGGAGGATACGCAGTATTTT. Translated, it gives CASSILQEDTQYF.

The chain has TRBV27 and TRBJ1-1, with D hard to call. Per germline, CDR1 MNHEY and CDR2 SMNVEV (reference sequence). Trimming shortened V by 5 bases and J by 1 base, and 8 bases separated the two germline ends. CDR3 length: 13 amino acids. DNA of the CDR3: TGTGCCAGCAGTGGGCGGAAGAACACTGAAGCTTTCTTT. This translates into CASSGRKNTEAFF.

CDR3 residues: CASRVGGNQPQHF. The CDR3 DNA follows: TGTGCCAGCAGGGTAGGGGGCAATCAGCCCCAGCATTTT. The chain uses TRBV27 and TRBJ1-5, with a tentative D call TRBD1 (5 bases). V gave up 6 bases and J gave up 2 bases, with 8 bases separating them. Germline CDR1 and CDR2: MNHEY and SMNVEV (reference sequence). The CDR3 runs 13 residues.

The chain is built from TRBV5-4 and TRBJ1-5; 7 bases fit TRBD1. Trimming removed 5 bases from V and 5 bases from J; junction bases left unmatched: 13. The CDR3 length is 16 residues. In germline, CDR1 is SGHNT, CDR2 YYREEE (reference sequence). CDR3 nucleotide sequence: TGTGCCAGCAGTCCCTGGGACAGTAGATTCGATCAGCCCCAGCATTTT. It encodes CASSPWDSRFDQPQHF.